The source of this T cell receptor (beta chain) is a study of cytomegalovirus exposure and HLA in healthy donors. This clone was recorded once. PCR employed 60 Vbeta and 13 Jbeta primers. Sequencing used immunoSEQ multiplex PCR; TCRdb keeps in-frame clones, though not all of them. The profile shows hundreds of thousands of clones, under 80% of them singletons. The CDR3 extends over 16 amino acids. The junction had 12 bases not matched to a gene; V was cut back by 2 bases and J by 5 bases. Germline-derived CDR1 and CDR2 are SGHRS and YFSETQ. The sequenced sample consisted of PBMCs. This clonotype originated in a female donor in good health and CMV-seronegative. V and J are TRBV5-1 and TRBJ2-7, with 8 bases identical to TRBD1. The CDR3 DNA reads TGCGCCAGCAGCTTCAGGGGGCGCAGATTCTACCACGAGCAGTACTTC. Amino acids: CASSFRGRRFYHEQYF.